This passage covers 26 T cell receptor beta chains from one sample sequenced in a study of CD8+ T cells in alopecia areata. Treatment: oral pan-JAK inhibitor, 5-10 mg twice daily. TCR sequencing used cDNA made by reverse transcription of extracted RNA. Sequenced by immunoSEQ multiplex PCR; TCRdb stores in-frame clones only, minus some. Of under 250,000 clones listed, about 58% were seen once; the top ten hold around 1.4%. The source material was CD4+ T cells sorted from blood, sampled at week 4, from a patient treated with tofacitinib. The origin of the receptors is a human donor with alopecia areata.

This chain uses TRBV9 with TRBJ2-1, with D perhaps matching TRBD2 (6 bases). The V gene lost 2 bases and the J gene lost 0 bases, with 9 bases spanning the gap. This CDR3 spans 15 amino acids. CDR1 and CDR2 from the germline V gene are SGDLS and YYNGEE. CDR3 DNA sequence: TGTGCCAGCAGCGTGGGCGGGGCCTCCTACAATGAGCAGTTCTTC. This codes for CASSVGGASYNEQFF.

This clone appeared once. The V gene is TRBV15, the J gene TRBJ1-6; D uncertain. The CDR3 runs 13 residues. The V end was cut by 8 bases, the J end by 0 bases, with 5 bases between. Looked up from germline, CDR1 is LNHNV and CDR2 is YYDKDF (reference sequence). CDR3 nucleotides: TGTGCCACCGTACCCTCCTATAATTCACCCCTCCACTTT. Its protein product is CATVPSYNSPLHF.

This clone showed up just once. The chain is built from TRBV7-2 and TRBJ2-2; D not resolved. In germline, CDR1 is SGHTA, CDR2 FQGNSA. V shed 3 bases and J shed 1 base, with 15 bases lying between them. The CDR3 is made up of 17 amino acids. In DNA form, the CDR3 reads TGTGCCAGCAGCTTGAGTTTTGGCAGCTTGAACACCGGGGAGCTGTTTTTT. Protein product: CASSLSFGSLNTGELFF.

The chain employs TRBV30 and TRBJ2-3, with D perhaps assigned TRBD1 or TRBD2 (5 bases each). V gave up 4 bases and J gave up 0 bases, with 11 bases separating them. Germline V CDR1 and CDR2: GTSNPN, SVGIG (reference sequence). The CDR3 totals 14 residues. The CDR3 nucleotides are TGTGCCTGGATGGGACGGCCGAGCACAGATACGCAGTATTTT. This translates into CAWMGRPSTDTQYF.

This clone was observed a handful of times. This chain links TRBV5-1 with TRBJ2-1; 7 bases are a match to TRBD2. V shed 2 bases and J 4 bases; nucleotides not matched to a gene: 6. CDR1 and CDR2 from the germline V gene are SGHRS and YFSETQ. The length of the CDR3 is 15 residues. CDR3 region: CASSLTGGLYNEQFF. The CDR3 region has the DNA TGCGCCAGCAGCTTAACGGGGGGATTGTACAATGAGCAGTTCTTC.

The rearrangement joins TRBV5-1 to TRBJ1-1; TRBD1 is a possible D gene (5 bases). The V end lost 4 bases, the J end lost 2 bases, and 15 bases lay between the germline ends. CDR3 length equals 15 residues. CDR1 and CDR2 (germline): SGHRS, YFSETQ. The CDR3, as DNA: TGCGCCAGCAGCACTACCCCGGGGGTTAACACTGAAGCTTTCTTT. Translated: CASSTTPGVNTEAFF.

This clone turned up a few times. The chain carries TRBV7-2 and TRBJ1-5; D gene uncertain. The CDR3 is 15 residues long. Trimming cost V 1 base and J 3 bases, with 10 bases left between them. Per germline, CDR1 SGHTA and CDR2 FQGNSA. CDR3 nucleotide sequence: TGTGCCAGCAGCTTAGGAGGAGCCCACAATCAGCCCCAGCATTTT. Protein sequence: CASSLGGAHNQPQHF.

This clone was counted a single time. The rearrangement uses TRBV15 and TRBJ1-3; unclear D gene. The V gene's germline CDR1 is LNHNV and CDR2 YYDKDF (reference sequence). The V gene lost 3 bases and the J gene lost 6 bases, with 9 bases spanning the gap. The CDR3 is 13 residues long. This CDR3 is CATSRDLENTIYF. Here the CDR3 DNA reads TGTGCCACCAGCAGGGATCTGGAAAACACCATATATTTT.

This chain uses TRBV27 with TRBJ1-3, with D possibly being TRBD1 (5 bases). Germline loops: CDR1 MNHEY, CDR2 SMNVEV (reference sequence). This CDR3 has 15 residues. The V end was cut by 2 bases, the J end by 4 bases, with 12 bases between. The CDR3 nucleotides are TGTGCCAGCAGTTTAAAAGGGGCGTCCGGAAACACCATATATTTT. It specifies CASSLKGASGNTIYF.

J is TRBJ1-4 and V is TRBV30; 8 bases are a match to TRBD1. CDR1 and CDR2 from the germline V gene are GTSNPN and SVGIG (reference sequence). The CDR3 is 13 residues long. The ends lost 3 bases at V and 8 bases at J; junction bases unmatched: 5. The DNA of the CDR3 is TGTGCCTGGAGAGCAGGGGGCGCGGAAAAACTGTTTTTT. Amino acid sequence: CAWRAGGAEKLFF.

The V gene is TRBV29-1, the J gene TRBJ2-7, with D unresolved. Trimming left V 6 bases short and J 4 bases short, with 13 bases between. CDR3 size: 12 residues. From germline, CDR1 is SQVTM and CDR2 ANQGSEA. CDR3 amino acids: CSVAPYDYEQYF. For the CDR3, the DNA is TGCAGCGTGGCCCCGTACGATTACGAGCAGTACTTC.

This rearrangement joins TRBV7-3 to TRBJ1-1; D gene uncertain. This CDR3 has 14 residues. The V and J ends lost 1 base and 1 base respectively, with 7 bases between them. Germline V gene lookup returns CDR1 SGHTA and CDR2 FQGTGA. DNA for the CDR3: TGTGCCAGCAGCTTAAATGGGAAGAACACTGAAGCTTTCTTT. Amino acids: CASSLNGKNTEAFF. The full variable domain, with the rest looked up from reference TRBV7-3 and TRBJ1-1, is GAGVSQTPSNKVTEKGKYVELRCDPISGHTALYWYRQSLGQGPEFLIYFQGTGAADDSGLPNDRFFAVRPEGSVSTLKIQRTERGDSAVYLCASSLNGKNTEAFFGQGTRLTVV.

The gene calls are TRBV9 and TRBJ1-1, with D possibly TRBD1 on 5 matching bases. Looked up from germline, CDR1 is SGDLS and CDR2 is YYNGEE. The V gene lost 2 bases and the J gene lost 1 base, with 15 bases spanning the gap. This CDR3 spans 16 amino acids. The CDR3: CASSVRPTTANTEAFF. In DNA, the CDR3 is TGTGCCAGCAGCGTGAGGCCTACGACAGCGAACACTGAAGCTTTCTTT.

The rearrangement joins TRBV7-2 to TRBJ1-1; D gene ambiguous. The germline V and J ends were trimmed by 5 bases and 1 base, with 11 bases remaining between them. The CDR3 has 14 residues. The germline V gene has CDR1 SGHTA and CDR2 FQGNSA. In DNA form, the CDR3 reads TGTGCCAGCAGCCCAACTGCAGGGAACACTGAAGCTTTCTTT. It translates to CASSPTAGNTEAFF.

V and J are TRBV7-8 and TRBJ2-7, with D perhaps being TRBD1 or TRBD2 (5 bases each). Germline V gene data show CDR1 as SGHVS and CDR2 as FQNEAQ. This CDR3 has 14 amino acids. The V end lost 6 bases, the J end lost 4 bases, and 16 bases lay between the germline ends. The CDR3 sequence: CASSQRDGLYEQYF. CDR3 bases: TGTGCCAGCAGTCAAAGGGACGGATTATACGAGCAGTACTTC.

The CDR3 loop is CASSALGTNTEAFF. The CDR3 nucleotides are TGTGCCAGCAGTGCTCTAGGGACGAACACTGAAGCTTTCTTT. V is TRBV25-1 and J is TRBJ1-1; D is perhaps TRBD1 (5 bases). V was pared by 4 bases and J by 1 base, with 10 bases between. The CDR3 spans 14 residues. Germline values: CDR1 MGHDK, CDR2 SYGVNS.

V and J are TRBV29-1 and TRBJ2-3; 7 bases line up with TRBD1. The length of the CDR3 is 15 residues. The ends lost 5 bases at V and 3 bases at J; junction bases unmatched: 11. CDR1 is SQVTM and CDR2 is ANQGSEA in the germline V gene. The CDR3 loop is CSVTSNGQVTDTQYF. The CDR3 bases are TGCAGCGTTACGTCGAACGGACAGGTTACAGATACGCAGTATTTT.

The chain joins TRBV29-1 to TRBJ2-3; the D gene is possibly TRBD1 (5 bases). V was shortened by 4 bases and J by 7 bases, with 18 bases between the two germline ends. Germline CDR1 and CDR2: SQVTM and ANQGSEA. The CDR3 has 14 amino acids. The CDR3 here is CSVGQRQGRYTQYF. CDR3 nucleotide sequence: TGCAGCGTTGGGCAACGGCAGGGAAGGTATACGCAGTATTTT.

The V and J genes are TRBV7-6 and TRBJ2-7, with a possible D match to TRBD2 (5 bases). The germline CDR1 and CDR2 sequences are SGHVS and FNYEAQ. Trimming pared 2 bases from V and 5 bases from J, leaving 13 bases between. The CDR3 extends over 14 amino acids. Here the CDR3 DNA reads TGTGCCAGCAGCTTATCAAACGGGATCCACGAGCAGTACTTC. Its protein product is CASSLSNGIHEQYF.

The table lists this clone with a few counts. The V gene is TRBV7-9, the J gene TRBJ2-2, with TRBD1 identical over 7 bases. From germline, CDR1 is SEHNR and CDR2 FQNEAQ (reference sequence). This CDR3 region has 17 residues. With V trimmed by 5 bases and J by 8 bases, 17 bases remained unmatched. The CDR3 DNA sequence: TGTGCCAGCAGCCCTCCGACAGGGTTGAACCGGAATGGGGAGCTGTTTTTT. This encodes CASSPPTGLNRNGELFF.

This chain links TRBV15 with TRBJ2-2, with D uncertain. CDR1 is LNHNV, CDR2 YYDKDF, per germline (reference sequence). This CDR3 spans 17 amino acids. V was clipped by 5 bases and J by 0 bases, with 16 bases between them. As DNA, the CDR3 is TGTGCCACCAGCGGTTTCCCCTGGGTTGCGAACACCGGGGAGCTGTTTTTT. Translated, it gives CATSGFPWVANTGELFF.

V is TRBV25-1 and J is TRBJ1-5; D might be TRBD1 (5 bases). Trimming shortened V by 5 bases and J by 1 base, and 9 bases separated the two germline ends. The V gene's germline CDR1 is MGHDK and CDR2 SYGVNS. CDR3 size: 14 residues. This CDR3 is CASSHGQSNQPQHF. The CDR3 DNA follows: TGTGCCAGCAGTCATGGACAAAGCAATCAGCCCCAGCATTTT. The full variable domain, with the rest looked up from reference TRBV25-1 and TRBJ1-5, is EADIYQTPRYLVIGTGKKITLECSQTMGHDKMYWYQQDPGMELHLIHYSYGVNSTEKGDLSSESTVSRIRTEHFPLTLESARPSHTSQYLCASSHGQSNQPQHFGDGTRLSIL.

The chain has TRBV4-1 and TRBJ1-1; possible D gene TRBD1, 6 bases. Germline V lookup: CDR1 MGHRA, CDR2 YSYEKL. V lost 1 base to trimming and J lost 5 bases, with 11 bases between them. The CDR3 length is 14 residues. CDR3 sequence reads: CASSQVTGGTEAFF. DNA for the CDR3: TGCGCCAGCAGCCAAGTGACAGGTGGAACTGAAGCTTTCTTT.

In DNA, the CDR3 is TGTGCCTGTGAGAGGCCAAGTGGAAACTATGGCTACACCTTC. It translates to CACERPSGNYGYTF. This chain uses TRBV30 with TRBJ1-2; D not certain. V was clipped by 6 bases and J by 2 bases, with 16 bases between them. Looked up from germline, CDR1 is GTSNPN and CDR2 is SVGIG (reference sequence). CDR3 length equals 14 residues.

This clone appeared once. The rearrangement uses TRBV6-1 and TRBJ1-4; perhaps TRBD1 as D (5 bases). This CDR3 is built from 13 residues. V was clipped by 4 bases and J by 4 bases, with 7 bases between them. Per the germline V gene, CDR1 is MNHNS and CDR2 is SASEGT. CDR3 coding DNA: TGTGCCAGCAGTGGACAGAATAATGAAAAACTGTTTTTT. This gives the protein CASSGQNNEKLFF.

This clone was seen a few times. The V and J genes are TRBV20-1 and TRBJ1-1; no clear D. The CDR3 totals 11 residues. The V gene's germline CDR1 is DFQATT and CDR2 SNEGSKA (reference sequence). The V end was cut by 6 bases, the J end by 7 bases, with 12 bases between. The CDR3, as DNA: TGCAGTGCGACCGTTAGGAGTGAAGCTTTCTTT. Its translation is CSATVRSEAFF.